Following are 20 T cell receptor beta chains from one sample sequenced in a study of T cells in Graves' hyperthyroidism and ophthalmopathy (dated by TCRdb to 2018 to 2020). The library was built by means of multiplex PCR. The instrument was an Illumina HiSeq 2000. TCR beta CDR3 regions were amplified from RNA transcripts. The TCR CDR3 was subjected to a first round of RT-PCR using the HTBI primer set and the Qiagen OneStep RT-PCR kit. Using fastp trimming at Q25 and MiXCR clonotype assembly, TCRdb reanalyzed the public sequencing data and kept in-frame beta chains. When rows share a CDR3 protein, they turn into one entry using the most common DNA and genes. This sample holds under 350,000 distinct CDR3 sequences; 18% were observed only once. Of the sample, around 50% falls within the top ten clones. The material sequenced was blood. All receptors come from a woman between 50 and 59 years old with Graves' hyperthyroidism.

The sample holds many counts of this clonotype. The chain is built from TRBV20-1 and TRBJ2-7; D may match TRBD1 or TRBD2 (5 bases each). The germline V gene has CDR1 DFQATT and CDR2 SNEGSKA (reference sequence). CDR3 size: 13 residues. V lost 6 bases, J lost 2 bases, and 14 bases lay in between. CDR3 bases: TGCAGTGCGAGCCGGGACCACCCCTACGAGCAGTACTTC. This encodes CSASRDHPYEQYF.

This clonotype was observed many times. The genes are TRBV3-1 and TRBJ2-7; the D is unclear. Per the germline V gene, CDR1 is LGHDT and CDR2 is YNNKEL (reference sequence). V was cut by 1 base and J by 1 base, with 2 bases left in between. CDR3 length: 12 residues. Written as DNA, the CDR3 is TGTGCCAGCAGCCAAGCGTCCTACGAGCAGTACTTC. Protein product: CASSQASYEQYF.

Here the CDR3 reads CASSLAAGWVNTEAFF. The CDR3 region has the DNA TGCGCCAGCAGCTTGGCTGCAGGTTGGGTGAACACTGAAGCTTTCTTT. V usage is TRBV5-1 and J usage is TRBJ1-1; D is ambiguous. Germline CDR1 reads SGHRS; CDR2 reads YFSETQ. V was pared by 0 bases and J by 0 bases, with 12 bases between. This CDR3 spans 16 amino acids.

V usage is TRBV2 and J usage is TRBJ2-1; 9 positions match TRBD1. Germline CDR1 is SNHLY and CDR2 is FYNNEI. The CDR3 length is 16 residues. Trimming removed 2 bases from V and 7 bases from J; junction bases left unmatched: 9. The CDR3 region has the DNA TGTGCCAGCAGTGAAAACAGGGGGCCACTTTTGAATGAGCAGTTCTTC. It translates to CASSENRGPLLNEQFF.

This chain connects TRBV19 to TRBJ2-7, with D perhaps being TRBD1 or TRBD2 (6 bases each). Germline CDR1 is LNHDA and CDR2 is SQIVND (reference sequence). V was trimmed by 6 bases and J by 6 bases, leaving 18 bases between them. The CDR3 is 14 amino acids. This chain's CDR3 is CASRPTGGRGEQYV. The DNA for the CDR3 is TGTGCCAGTAGGCCGACAGGCGGGCGGGGCGAGCAGTACGTC.

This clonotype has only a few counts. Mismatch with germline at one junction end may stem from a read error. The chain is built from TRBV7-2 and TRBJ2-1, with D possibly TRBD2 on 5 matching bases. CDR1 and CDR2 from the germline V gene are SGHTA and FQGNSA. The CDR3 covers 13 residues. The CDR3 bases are TGCGCCAGCAGTAGGCCGGGATACAATGAGCAGTTCTTC. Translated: CASSRPGYNEQFF. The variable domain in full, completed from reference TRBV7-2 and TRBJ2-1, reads GAGVSQSPSNKVTEKGKDVELRCDPISGHTALYWYRQSLGQGLEFLIYFQGNSAPDKSGLPSDRFSAERTGGSVSTLTIQRTQQEDSAVYLCASSRPGYNEQFFGPGTRLTVL.

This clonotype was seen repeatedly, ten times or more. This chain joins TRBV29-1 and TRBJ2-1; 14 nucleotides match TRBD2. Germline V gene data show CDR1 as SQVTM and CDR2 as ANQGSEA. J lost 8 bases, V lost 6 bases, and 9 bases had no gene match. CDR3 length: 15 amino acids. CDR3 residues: CSVDPGLAGADEQFF. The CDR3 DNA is TGCAGCGTGGACCCGGGACTAGCGGGGGCTGATGAGCAGTTCTTC.

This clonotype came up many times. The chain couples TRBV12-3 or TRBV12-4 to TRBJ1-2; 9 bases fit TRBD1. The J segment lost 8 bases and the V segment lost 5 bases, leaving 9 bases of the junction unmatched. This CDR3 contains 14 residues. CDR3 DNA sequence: TGTGCCAGCAGTCCCTCCGGACAGGGGAAGGGCTACACCTTC. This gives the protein CASSPSGQGKGYTF.

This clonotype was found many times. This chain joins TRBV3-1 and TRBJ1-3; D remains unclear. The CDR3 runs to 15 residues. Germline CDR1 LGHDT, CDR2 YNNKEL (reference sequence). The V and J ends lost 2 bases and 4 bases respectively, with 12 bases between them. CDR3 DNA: TGTGCCAGCAGCCAAACTCGGGGTACGGGAAACACCATATATTTT. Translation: CASSQTRGTGNTIYF.

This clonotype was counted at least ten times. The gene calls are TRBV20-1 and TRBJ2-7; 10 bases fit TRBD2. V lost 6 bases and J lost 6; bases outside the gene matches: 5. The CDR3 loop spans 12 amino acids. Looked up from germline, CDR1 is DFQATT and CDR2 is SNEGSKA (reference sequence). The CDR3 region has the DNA TGCAGTGCGTGGCTAGCGGGAGCCGAGCAGTACTTC. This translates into CSAWLAGAEQYF.

CDR3 sequence: CASKEGTNTGELFF. In DNA form, the CDR3 reads TGTGCCAGCAAGGAGGGAACAAACACCGGGGAGCTGTTTTTT. This chain connects TRBV2 to TRBJ2-2; the D gene is possibly TRBD2 (6 bases). Germline CDR1 is SNHLY and CDR2 is FYNNEI. The germline V and J ends were trimmed by 7 bases and 2 bases, with 11 bases remaining between them. This CDR3 has 14 amino acids.

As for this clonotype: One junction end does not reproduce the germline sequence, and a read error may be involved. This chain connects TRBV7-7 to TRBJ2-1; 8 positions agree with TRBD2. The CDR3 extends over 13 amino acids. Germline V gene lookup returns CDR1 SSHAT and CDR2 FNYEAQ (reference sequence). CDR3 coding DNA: TGTGCTAGCAGCTTAGCGGGGCTTAGTGAGCAGTTCTTC. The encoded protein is CASSLAGLSEQFF. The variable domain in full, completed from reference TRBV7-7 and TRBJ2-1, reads GAGVSQSPRYKVTKRGQDVTLRCDPISSHATLYWYQQALGQGPEFLTYFNYEAQPDKSGLPSDRFSAERPEGSISTLTIQRTEQRDSAMYRCASSLAGLSEQFFGPGTRLTVL.

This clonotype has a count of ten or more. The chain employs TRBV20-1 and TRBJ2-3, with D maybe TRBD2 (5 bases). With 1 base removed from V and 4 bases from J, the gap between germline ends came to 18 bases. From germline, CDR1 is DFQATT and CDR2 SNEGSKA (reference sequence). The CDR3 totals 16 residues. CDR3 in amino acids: CSARGPAEAGADTQYF. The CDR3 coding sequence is TGCAGTGCTAGAGGGCCCGCGGAGGCTGGGGCAGATACGCAGTATTTT.

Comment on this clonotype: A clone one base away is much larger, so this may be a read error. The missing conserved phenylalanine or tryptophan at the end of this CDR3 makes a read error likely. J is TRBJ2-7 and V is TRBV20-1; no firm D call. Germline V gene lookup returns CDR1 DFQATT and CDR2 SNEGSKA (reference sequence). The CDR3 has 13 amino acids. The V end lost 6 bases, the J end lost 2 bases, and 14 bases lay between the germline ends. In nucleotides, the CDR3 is TGCAGTGCCAGCTCGTCTGGTCCCTACGAGCAGTACCTC. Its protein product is CSASSSGPYEQYL.

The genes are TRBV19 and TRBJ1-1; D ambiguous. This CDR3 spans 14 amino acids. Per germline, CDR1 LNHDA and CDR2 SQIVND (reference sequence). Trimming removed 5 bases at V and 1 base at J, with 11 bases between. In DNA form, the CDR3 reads TGTGCCAGTAGTGCCACTACGACGAACACTGAAGCTTTCTTT. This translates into CASSATTTNTEAFF.

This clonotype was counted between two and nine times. CDR3 residues: CASSRSQGGNEKLFF. Written as DNA, the CDR3 is TGTGCCAGCAGTCGCTCACAGGGAGGAAATGAAAAACTGTTTTTT. The chain is built from TRBV12-3 or TRBV12-4 and TRBJ1-4; D perhaps matches TRBD1 (6 bases). V lost 5 bases and J 5 bases, leaving 15 bases between the germline ends. The CDR3 totals 15 residues.

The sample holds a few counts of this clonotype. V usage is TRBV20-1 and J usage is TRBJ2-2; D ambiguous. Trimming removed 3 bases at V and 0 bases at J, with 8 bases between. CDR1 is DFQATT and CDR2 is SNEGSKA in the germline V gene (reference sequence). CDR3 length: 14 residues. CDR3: CSASAETNTGELFF. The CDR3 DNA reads TGCAGTGCTAGTGCGGAAACGAACACCGGGGAGCTGTTTTTT.

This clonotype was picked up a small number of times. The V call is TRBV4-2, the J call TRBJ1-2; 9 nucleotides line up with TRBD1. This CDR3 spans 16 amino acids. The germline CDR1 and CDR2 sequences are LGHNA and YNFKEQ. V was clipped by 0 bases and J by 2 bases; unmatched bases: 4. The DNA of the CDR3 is TGTGCCAGCAGCCAAGAGGGACAGGGTGGGAACTATGGCTACACCTTC. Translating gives CASSQEGQGGNYGYTF.

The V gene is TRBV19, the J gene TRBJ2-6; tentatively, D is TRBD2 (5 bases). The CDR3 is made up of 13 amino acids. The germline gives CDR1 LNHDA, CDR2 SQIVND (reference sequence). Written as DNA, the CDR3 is TGTGCTACCGGGGTCTCTGGGGCCAACGTCCTGACTTTC. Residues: CATGVSGANVLTF.

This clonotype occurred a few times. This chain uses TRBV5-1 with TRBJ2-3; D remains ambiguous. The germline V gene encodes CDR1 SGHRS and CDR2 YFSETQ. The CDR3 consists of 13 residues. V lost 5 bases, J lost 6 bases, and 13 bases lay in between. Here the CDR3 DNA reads TGCGCCAGCAGAAAGGACCCGGCGGATACGCAGTATTTT. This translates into CASRKDPADTQYF.